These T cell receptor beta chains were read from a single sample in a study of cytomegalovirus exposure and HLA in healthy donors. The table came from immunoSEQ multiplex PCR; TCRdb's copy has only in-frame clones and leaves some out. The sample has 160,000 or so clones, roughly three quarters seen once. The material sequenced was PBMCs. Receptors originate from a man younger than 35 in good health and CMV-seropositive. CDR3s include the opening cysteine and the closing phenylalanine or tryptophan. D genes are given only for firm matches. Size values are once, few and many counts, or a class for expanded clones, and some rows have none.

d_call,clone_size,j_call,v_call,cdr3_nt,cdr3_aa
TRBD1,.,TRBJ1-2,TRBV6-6,TGTGCCAGCAGACCACAGGGGGCCAATGGCTACACCTTC,CASRPQGANGYTF
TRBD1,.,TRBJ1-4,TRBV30,TGTGCCTGGAGCCCAGGGGGCGCGGACGAAAAACTGTTTTTT,CAWSPGGADEKLFF
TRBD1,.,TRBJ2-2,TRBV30,TGTGCCGGAACCGGGACAGGGTTCACCGGGGAGCTGTTTTTT,CAGTGTGFTGELFF
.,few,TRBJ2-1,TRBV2,TGTGCCAGCAGTGAAGACAGAGAAACGTACAATGAGCAGTTCTTC,CASSEDRETYNEQFF
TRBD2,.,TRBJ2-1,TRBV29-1,TGCAGCGCCCCGGGGGGAGGCGATGAGCAGTTCTTC,CSAPGGGDEQFF
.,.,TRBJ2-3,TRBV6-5,TGTGCCAGCAGTTACTCGCCAGGAAGCACAGATACGCAGTATTTT,CASSYSPGSTDTQYF
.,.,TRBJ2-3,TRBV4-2,TGTGCCAGCAGCCAAGATGGGGGGGCCGGGCCAGATACGCAGTATTTT,CASSQDGGAGPDTQYF
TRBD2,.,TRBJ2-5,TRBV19,TGTGCCAGTAGTATAGTGGGTGGACTAGCGGAAGAAGAGACCCAGTACTTC,CASSIVGGLAEEETQYF
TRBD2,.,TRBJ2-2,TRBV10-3,TGTGCCATCTTCCGCGGGGGGGGTAACACCGGGGAGCTGTTTTTT,CAIFRGGGNTGELFF
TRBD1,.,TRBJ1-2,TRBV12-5,TGTGCTAGTGGTTTCACAGGGGCTGGCTACACCTTC,CASGFTGAGYTF
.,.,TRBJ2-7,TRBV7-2,TGTGCCAGCAGCCCAGGGTTCGAGCAGTACTTC,CASSPGFEQYF
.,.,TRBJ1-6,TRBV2,TGTGCCAGCGGAGGCTCTGGGGTTAATTCACCCCTCCACTTT,CASGGSGVNSPLHF
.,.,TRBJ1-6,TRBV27,TGTGCCAGTCGGGGGGAAAACTCCTATAATTCACCCCTCCACTTT,CASRGENSYNSPLHF
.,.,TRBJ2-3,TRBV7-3,TGTGCCAGCAGCACAAACACAGATACGCAGTATTTT,CASSTNTDTQYF
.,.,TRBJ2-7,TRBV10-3,TGTGCCATCAGTGAAGTTGAGGGACTCTACGAGCAGTACTTC,CAISEVEGLYEQYF
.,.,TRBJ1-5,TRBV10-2,TGCGCCAGCGCTGAAAACAGGGAATTCAATCAGCCCCAGCATTTT,CASAENREFNQPQHF
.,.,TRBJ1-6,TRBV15,TGTGCCACCAGCAGAGACTCGAGCTCCTATAATTCACCCCTCCACTTT,CATSRDSSSYNSPLHF
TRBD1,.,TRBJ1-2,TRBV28,TGTGCCAGCAGTTTGTCGGGTCAGGGGGTCATTTCGGGGGGCTACACCTTC,CASSLSGQGVISGGYTF
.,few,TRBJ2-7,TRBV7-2,TGTGCCAGCAGACGACCCACTACGAGGGAGCAGTACTTC,CASRRPTTREQYF
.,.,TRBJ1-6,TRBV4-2,TGTGCCAGCAGCCAAGACAGCGAATTGGATTCACCCCTCCACTTT,CASSQDSELDSPLHF
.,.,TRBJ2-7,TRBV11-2,TGTGCCAGCAGGTTCCAGGGAATATACGAGCAGTACTTC,CASRFQGIYEQYF
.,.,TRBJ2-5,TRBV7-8,TGTGCCAGCAGCTTAGTTTGGCCAGACCAAGAGACCCAGTACTTC,CASSLVWPDQETQYF
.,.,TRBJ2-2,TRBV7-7,TGTGCCAGCAGCCCAAACCCCCCGGGACTGAACACCGGGGAGCTGTTTTTT,CASSPNPPGLNTGELFF
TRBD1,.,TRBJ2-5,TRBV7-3,TGTGCCAGCAGCCATCAGACAGGGGGCCAAGAGACCCAGTACTTC,CASSHQTGGQETQYF
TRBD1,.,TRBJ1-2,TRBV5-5,TGTGCCAGCAGCTACCCCGGGACAGGGGGATTAGGCTATGGCTACACCTTC,CASSYPGTGGLGYGYTF
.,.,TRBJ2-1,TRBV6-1,TGTGCCAGCAGTGACCGGGACTGGTACAATGAGCAGTTCTTC,CASSDRDWYNEQFF
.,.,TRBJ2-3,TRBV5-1,TGCGCCAGCAGCTTGGAGGTAGGGGCTAATACGCAGTATTTT,CASSLEVGANTQYF
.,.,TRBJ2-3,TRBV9,TGTGCCAGCGGCCTGGCAGATACGCAGTATTTT,CASGLADTQYF
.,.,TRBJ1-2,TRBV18,TGTGCCAGCTCAGCCTTACTGACTGACCCCGTCCTATATGGCTACACCTTC,CASSALLTDPVLYGYTF
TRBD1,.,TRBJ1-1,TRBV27,TGTGCCAGCAGTCCAGGACAGGGTTATCCTGAAGCTTTCTTT,CASSPGQGYPEAFF
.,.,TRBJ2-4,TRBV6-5,TGTGCCAGCAGTTACTCGGGCACATACATTCAGTACTTC,CASSYSGTYIQYF
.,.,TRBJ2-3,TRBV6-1,TGTGCCAGCAGTTTTGAGCGGAGGAGCACAGATACGCAGTATTTT,CASSFERRSTDTQYF
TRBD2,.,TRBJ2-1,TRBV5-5,TGTGCCAGCAGCCCTGGGACTAGCGGGATGGTAGATGAGCAGTTCTTC,CASSPGTSGMVDEQFF
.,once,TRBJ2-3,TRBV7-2,TGTGCCAGCAGCTTATGGCCGGGGGGCCACGATACGCAGTATTTT,CASSLWPGGHDTQYF
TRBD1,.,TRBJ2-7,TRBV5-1,TGCGCCAGCAGCTCTTACAGGGGGAACGAGCAGTACTTC,CASSSYRGNEQYF
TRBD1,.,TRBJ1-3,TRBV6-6,TGTGCCAGCAGGCCCGACAGGGTAAATGGAAACACCATATATTTT,CASRPDRVNGNTIYF
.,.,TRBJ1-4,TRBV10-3,TGTGCCATCAGTGAGTCGATTCCCCAGGGAGGTTCATATGAAAAACTGTTTTTT,CAISESIPQGGSYEKLFF
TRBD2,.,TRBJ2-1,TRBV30,TGTGCCTGGAGTCAAAGCGGGAGGCGGCAGTTCTTC,CAWSQSGRRQFF
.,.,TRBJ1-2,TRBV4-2,TGTGCCAGCCGGGCGGGATGGAACTATGGCTACACCTTC,CASRAGWNYGYTF
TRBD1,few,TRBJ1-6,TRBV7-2,TGTGCCAGCAGCTCGTCCGGGACAGGTTTACCCCTCCACTTT,CASSSSGTGLPLHF
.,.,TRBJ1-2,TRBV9,TGTGCCAGCAGCGGGGGGGGTAGTGTCTATGGCTACACCTTC,CASSGGGSVYGYTF
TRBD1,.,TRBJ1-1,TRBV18,TGTGCCAGCTCACCAGGACAGGGGAACACTGAAGCTTTCTTT,CASSPGQGNTEAFF
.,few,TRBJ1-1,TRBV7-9,TGTGCCAGCAGCTTAGCGCAGGGGCCAAACACTGAAGCTTTCTTT,CASSLAQGPNTEAFF
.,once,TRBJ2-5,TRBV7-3,TGTGCCAGCAGCTTAATGCACAGTCAAGAGACCCAGTACTTC,CASSLMHSQETQYF
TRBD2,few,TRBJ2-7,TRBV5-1,TGCGCCAGCAGCTTAGCGGGAGCAGACGAGCAGTACTTC,CASSLAGADEQYF
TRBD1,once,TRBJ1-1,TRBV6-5,TGTGCCAGCAGTAGCGAGACAGGGACCACTGAAGCTTTCTTT,CASSSETGTTEAFF
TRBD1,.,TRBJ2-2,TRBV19,TGTGCCACCAAGGCCAGACAGGGAAGCACCGGGGAGCTGTTTTTT,CATKARQGSTGELFF
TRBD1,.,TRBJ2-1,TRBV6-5,TGTGCCAGCTCATGGGACAGGGTTAACAATGAGCAGTTCTTC,CASSWDRVNNEQFF
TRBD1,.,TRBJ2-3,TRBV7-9,TGTGCCAGCAGCTCGGCAGGGGGTGCAGATACGCAGTATTTT,CASSSAGGADTQYF
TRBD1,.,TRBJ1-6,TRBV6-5,TGTGCCAGCAGTTACAGCCTTTACAGGGGTCCCTCACCCCTCCACTTT,CASSYSLYRGPSPLHF
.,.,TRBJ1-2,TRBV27,TGTGCCAGCAGTGTTACAGGGAAAAACTATGGCTACACCTTC,CASSVTGKNYGYTF
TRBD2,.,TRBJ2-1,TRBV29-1,TGCAGCGTGACGGGGGGACGCTCCTACAATGAGCAGTTCTTC,CSVTGGRSYNEQFF
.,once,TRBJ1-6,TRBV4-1,TGCGCCAGCAGCCCCGAGGCGGGGCCAGCGACCAATTCACCCCTCCACTTT,CASSPEAGPATNSPLHF